The rows below give T cell receptor beta chains drawn from one sample of a study of blood T cell repertoires in COVID-19. Data came from immunoSEQ multiplex PCR; TCRdb stores just in-frame clones and leaves some out. The sample includes 92,000 or so clones, approximately 88% of them seen just once. Sequencing was carried out using peripheral blood. Receptors were obtained from a man in his sixties with acute or convalescent COVID-19. CDR3s include the opening cysteine and the closing phenylalanine or tryptophan. A D gene is named only where the DNA matches it firmly. The size entry is marked missing in some rows and otherwise reads once, few, many or a size class.

NA | TRBJ2-7 | TRBV13 | TRBD1 | TGTGCCAGCAGCTTAGTTGGACAGGGGAGACCATACGAGCAGTACTTC | CASSLVGQGRPYEQYF
NA | TRBJ2-7 | TRBV5-6 | TRBD1 | TGTGCCAGCAGCTTGGTTCAGGGGGTAAGGGAGCAGTACTTC | CASSLVQGVREQYF
NA | TRBJ2-3 | TRBV19 | NA | TGTGCCAGTAGTATAGGCCCATTGGGACTAGATACGCAGTATTTT | CASSIGPLGLDTQYF
NA | TRBJ1-1 | TRBV29-1 | TRBD1 | TGCAGCGTTGAAATGTGGCCAGGGGGAATGAACACTGAAGCTTTCTTT | CSVEMWPGGMNTEAFF
NA | TRBJ2-7 | TRBV20-1 | TRBD2 | TGCAGTGCTAGTTCGGGACTAGCGGATGGAGAGCAGTACTTC | CSASSGLADGEQYF
NA | TRBJ2-2 | TRBV9 | TRBD1 | TGTGCCAGCAGCGACGGGACAGCTAACACCGGGGAGCTGTTTTTT | CASSDGTANTGELFF
NA | TRBJ2-3 | TRBV5-8 | TRBD1 | TGTGCCAGCAGCTTGGGGGACAGGGGCACAGATACGCAGTATTTT | CASSLGDRGTDTQYF
NA | TRBJ2-5 | TRBV7-3 | TRBD1 | TGTGCCAGCAGCGGGGACAGCCTCGGAGAGACCCAGTACTTC | CASSGDSLGETQYF
NA | TRBJ2-7 | TRBV30 | TRBD1 | TGTGCCTGGAGTGTAAGGTCGGGACAGGGGGCGGTCGAGCAGTACTTC | CAWSVRSGQGAVEQYF
once | TRBJ1-2 | TRBV3-1/TRBV3-2 | TRBD1 | TGTGCCAGCAGCCAAGGACAGGGGGACACCTTGAGGGGCTACACCTTC | CASSQGQGDTLRGYTF
NA | TRBJ1-2 | TRBV5-1 | NA | TGCGCCAGCAGCTTGGCCGGAAACAGGGAAGGCTACACCTTC | CASSLAGNREGYTF
NA | TRBJ2-2 | TRBV9 | NA | TGTGCCAGCAGCGTAAGGTTCGGGGAGCCCGGGGAGCTGTTTTTT | CASSVRFGEPGELFF
NA | TRBJ1-3 | TRBV27 | NA | TGTGCCAGCAGTTTATATGGACTGGGACGGGGGACCATATATTTT | CASSLYGLGRGTIYF
NA | TRBJ2-7 | TRBV5-1 | TRBD1 | TGCGCCAGCAGCACAGACAGGGGCTACTCCTACGAGCAGTACTTC | CASSTDRGYSYEQYF
once | TRBJ2-7 | TRBV5-1 | NA | TGCGCCAGCAGCTTGGAAGCCCTCTCCTACGAGCAGTACTTC | CASSLEALSYEQYF
once | TRBJ2-5 | TRBV12-5 | NA | TGTGCTAGTGGTCCAGAAGAGACCCAGTACTTC | CASGPEETQYF
NA | TRBJ2-1 | TRBV2 | TRBD2 | TGTGCCAGCAGGGGGGAGCGGGAGGGCCTTAACAATGAGCAGTTCTTC | CASRGEREGLNNEQFF
NA | TRBJ1-4 | TRBV27 | TRBD1 | TGTGCCAGCAGTTCCCACGGGACAGCAACTAATGAAAAACTGTTTTTT | CASSSHGTATNEKLFF
NA | TRBJ2-1 | TRBV9 | TRBD2 | TGTGCCAGCAGCGTAGTGGGGACTAGCGGGAGAAATGAGCAGTTCTTC | CASSVVGTSGRNEQFF
NA | TRBJ1-4 | TRBV19 | NA | TGTGCCAGTAGTAAAAGCAGGGGAGCTAATGAAAAACTGTTTTTT | CASSKSRGANEKLFF
NA | TRBJ1-1 | TRBV3-1/TRBV3-2 | NA | TGTGCCAGCAGCAAAGATCTCAGCACTGAAGCTTTCTTT | CASSKDLSTEAFF
NA | TRBJ2-2 | TRBV3-1/TRBV3-2 | NA | TGTGCCAGCAGCCCCGCAGGGTTCGGGGAGCTGTTTTTT | CASSPAGFGELFF
few | TRBJ2-7 | TRBV6-1 | NA | TGTGCCAGCAGTGCAGCCAGTGGTGAGGCCGAGCAGTACTTC | CASSAASGEAEQYF
NA | TRBJ2-7 | TRBV6-5 | TRBD2 | TGTGCCAGCAGTTACTCGATAGCGGGAGGGCCCAACGAGCAGTACTTC | CASSYSIAGGPNEQYF
NA | TRBJ2-4 | TRBV5-1 | TRBD2 | TGCGCCAGCAGCTTGAGCCACACTGGGACTAGCGGCCTTATATTAGCCAAAAACATTCAGTACTTC | CASSLSHTGTSGLILAKNIQYF
NA | TRBJ1-2 | TRBV5-4 | NA | TGTGCCAGCAGTCCAACTCCGGGAAACTATGGCTACACCTTC | CASSPTPGNYGYTF
once | TRBJ2-2 | TRBV7-9 | TRBD1 | TGTGCCAGCAGCCGACAGGGACAGTTGAACACCGGGGAGCTGTTTTTT | CASSRQGQLNTGELFF
few | TRBJ2-2 | TRBV10-2 | TRBD2 | TGCGCCAGCAGTGAACTAGCGGGAGAGATGTTCACCGGGGAGCTGTTTTTT | CASSELAGEMFTGELFF
NA | TRBJ2-1 | TRBV15 | NA | TGTGCCACCAGCAGAGGGGCAGGTGAGCAGTTCTTC | CATSRGAGEQFF
NA | TRBJ2-7 | TRBV6-5 | NA | TGTGCCACGAGGTCGGCGGGATACTACGAGCAGTACTTC | CATRSAGYYEQYF
NA | TRBJ2-1 | TRBV9 | TRBD1 | TGTGCCAGCAGCGGACAGGGGTCGTTCAATGAGCAGTTCTTC | CASSGQGSFNEQFF
NA | TRBJ2-1 | TRBV6-1 | TRBD2 | TGTGCCAGCAGTGAATTTAGCGGGAGTTACAATGAGCAGTTCTTC | CASSEFSGSYNEQFF
NA | TRBJ2-3 | TRBV5-6 | NA | TGTGCCAGCAGCTTCCCCCGCTCGCGGGATACGCAGTATTTT | CASSFPRSRDTQYF
NA | TRBJ2-7 | TRBV11-2 | TRBD1 | TGTGCCAGCAGCTTATCGACAGGGCGAGCCTACGAGCAGTACTTC | CASSLSTGRAYEQYF
NA | TRBJ2-1 | TRBV12-5 | NA | TGTGCTAGTGGGCGGGCGGATGAGCAGTTCTTC | CASGRADEQFF
NA | TRBJ2-1 | TRBV10-3 | NA | TGTGCCATCAGTGGAGACATCGGGGGAGACAATGAACAGTTCTTC | CAISGDIGGDNEQFF
once | TRBJ2-1 | TRBV30 | TRBD2 | TGTGCCTGTCCCGGGACTAGCTCCTACAATGAGCAGTTCTTC | CACPGTSSYNEQFF